The 24 T cell receptor beta chains listed next were all sequenced from one sample in a study of T cell responses to AZD1222 COVID-19 vaccine (dated by TCRdb to about 2021). The intended sense of this specimen's time point label: about 28 days (+/-7) after the second vaccine dose. The library was obtained by the immunoSEQ multiplex PCR assay. TCRdb stores this immuneACCESS table with in-frame sequences only. Part of the clones is absent; in the studies checked, under half of the shortfall reflects unresolved V genes, and no reason is known for the rest. The sample table contains approximately 150,000 clones; only one count was recorded for approximately 94% of them. The ten most abundant clones make up under 6% of the sample. The sequences come from peripheral blood, collected 28 days after the second AZD1222 dose. Receptors originate from an adult who received the AZD1222 COVID-19 vaccine.

This chain joins TRBV5-4 and TRBJ2-7; D possibly corresponds to TRBD2 (6 bases). CDR3 size: 14 residues. Germline loops: CDR1 SGHNT, CDR2 YYREEE (reference sequence). V was pared by 4 bases and J by 3 bases, with 14 bases between. CDR3 sequence (DNA): TGTGCCAGCAGCCCGGGACTGACAAACTACGAGCAGTACTTC. It specifies CASSPGLTNYEQYF.

This clone has just one count. The chain carries TRBV28 and TRBJ1-5; unclear D gene. This CDR3 is built from 15 residues. The germline V and J ends were trimmed by 3 bases and 0 bases, with 9 bases remaining between them. Germline assignment: CDR1 MDHEN and CDR2 SYDVKM. The CDR3 DNA reads as TGTGCCAGCAGTTTCGGGTCCTATAGCAATCAGCCCCAGCATTTT. Amino acids: CASSFGSYSNQPQHF.

The chain carries TRBV7-8 and TRBJ2-7; D gene ambiguous. V lost 4 bases and J lost 5, with 6 bases in between. This CDR3 is 11 amino acids long. CDR1 and CDR2 (germline): SGHVS, FQNEAQ. Here the CDR3 reads CASSWVNEQYF. The CDR3 coding sequence is TGTGCCAGCAGCTGGGTTAACGAGCAGTACTTC.

This chain joins TRBV25-1 and TRBJ2-3; D may be TRBD1 (5 bases). The CDR3 is 15 residues long. Trimming removed 4 bases at V and 4 bases at J, with 15 bases between. Germline V gene sequence: CDR1 MGHDK, CDR2 SYGVNS. This CDR3 is CASSGQGGVADTQYF. For the CDR3, the DNA is TGTGCCAGCAGTGGGCAGGGTGGGGTGGCAGATACGCAGTATTTT.

The V gene is TRBV7-9, the J gene TRBJ1-5; the D is unclear. The CDR3 sequence is 12 residues long. CDR1 and CDR2 (germline): SEHNR, FQNEAQ (reference sequence). Trimming removed 4 bases from V and 5 bases from J, with 6 bases in between. CDR3 DNA sequence: TGTGCCAGCAGCTCTAATGATCAGCCCCAGCATTTT. Protein product: CASSSNDQPQHF.

The chain joins TRBV12-5 to TRBJ2-7; D is unresolved. Germline V gene sequence: CDR1 LGHNT, CDR2 FRNRAP. The CDR3 has 13 amino acids. Trimming shortened V by 3 bases and J by 2 bases, and 8 bases separated the two germline ends. CDR3 sequence reads: CASGFGPTYEQYF. The CDR3 DNA sequence: TGTGCTAGTGGTTTTGGCCCCACCTACGAGCAGTACTTC. Supplemented by reference TRBV12-5 and TRBJ2-7, the full variable domain reads DARVTQTPRHKVTEMGQEVTMRCQPILGHNTVFWYRQTMMQGLELLAYFRNRAPLDDSGMPKDRFSAEMPDATLATLKIQPSEPRDSAVYFCASGFGPTYEQYFGPGTRLTVT.

The rearrangement joins TRBV7-2 to TRBJ1-1; TRBD1 agrees at 8 bases. J gave up 0 bases and V 5 bases, and 5 bases lay outside the gene matches. In germline, CDR1 is SGHTA, CDR2 FQGNSA. The CDR3 is 15 residues long. CDR3 sequence: CASSPQGGMNTEAFF. The CDR3 DNA follows: TGTGCCAGCAGCCCACAGGGGGGCATGAACACTGAAGCTTTCTTT.

V gene TRBV28 combines with J gene TRBJ2-3, with 12 bases identical to TRBD2. The V segment lost 2 bases and the J segment 4 bases; nucleotides outside the gene matches: 7. CDR1 and CDR2 from the germline V gene are MDHEN and SYDVKM. The CDR3 is 17 residues long. In DNA form, the CDR3 reads TGTGCCAGCAGTTTAGCCGCCTCTAGCGGGAGGGCAGATACGCAGTATTTT. Translated, it gives CASSLAASSGRADTQYF.

The chain employs TRBV7-9 and TRBJ1-3, with a possible D match to TRBD1 (6 bases). Germline loops: CDR1 SEHNR, CDR2 FQNEAQ (reference sequence). The CDR3 sequence is 16 residues long. The V end lost 5 bases, the J end lost 0 bases, and 14 bases lay between the germline ends. The DNA of the CDR3 is TGTGCCAGCAGCGGAAAATACAGGGTCTCTGGAAACACCATATATTTT. Its protein is CASSGKYRVSGNTIYF.

The rearrangement uses TRBV6-5 and TRBJ1-5; tentatively, D is TRBD1 (5 bases). CDR3 length: 14 amino acids. The germline CDR1 and CDR2 sequences are MNHEY and SVGAGI. V lost 6 bases and J lost 2, with 11 bases in between. The CDR3 region has the DNA TGTGCCAGCAGCAAAGGGGTGGGCAATCAGCCCCAGCATTTT. Translation gives CASSKGVGNQPQHF.

CDR3 sequence reads: CASSLGPGSPLHF. DNA of the CDR3: TGTGCCAGCAGTTTAGGGCCCGGATCACCCCTCCACTTT. The V gene is TRBV27, the J gene TRBJ1-6; no clear D gene. The CDR3 is made up of 13 amino acids. Trimming removed 2 bases at V and 10 bases at J, with 9 bases between. Germline CDR1 is MNHEY and CDR2 is SMNVEV (reference sequence).

V usage is TRBV7-9 and J usage is TRBJ2-2; D unclear. Germline values: CDR1 SEHNR, CDR2 FQNEAQ (reference sequence). The CDR3 runs to 14 residues. Trimming stripped 5 bases from V and 3 bases from J, with 10 bases between. CDR3 DNA sequence: TGTGCCAGCAGCCGGCCAGAACACACCGGGGAGCTGTTTTTT. Protein product: CASSRPEHTGELFF.

The chain recombines TRBV5-6 with TRBJ1-2; D ambiguous. V was pared by 0 bases and J by 5 bases, with 11 bases between. The CDR3 length is 14 residues. CDR1 SGHDT and CDR2 YYEEEE come from the germline V gene. CDR3 protein: CASSLEEDSYGYTF. In DNA, the CDR3 is TGTGCCAGCAGCTTGGAGGAGGACTCATATGGCTACACCTTC.

The V call is TRBV7-2, the J call TRBJ1-1; unclear D gene. Trimming removed 0 bases from V and 1 base from J, with 12 bases in between. The CDR3 has 16 residues. Germline-derived CDR1 and CDR2 are SGHTA and FQGNSA. The CDR3 DNA is TGTGCCAGCAGCTTAGCGTTCTATCAGGCGAACACTGAAGCTTTCTTT. Encoded protein: CASSLAFYQANTEAFF.

V usage is TRBV7-8 and J usage is TRBJ2-2, with 10 positions matching TRBD2. The V and J ends lost 3 bases and 7 bases, in that order; junction bases with no gene match: 8. The CDR3 consists of 16 residues. The V gene's germline CDR1 is SGHVS and CDR2 FQNEAQ. In nucleotides, the CDR3 is TGTGCCAGCAGCTTTTACCTAGCGGGAGTGGACGGGGAGCTGTTTTTT. Amino acid sequence: CASSFYLAGVDGELFF.

As DNA, the CDR3 is TGTGCCAGCAGTTTATCGGGGGGCCCGAACACCGGGGAGCTGTTTTTT. This encodes CASSLSGGPNTGELFF. The gene calls are TRBV27 and TRBJ2-2; D possibly uses TRBD1 or TRBD2 (6 bases each). The length of the CDR3 is 16 residues. V lost 0 bases, J lost 0 bases, and 8 bases lay in between. Per germline, CDR1 MNHEY and CDR2 SMNVEV (reference sequence).

The V gene is TRBV2, the J gene TRBJ1-1; possibly TRBD1 for D (6 bases). This CDR3 region has 15 residues. Trimming cost V 4 bases and J 5 bases, with 17 bases left between them. Germline assignment: CDR1 SNHLY and CDR2 FYNNEI. Written as DNA, the CDR3 is TGTGCCAGCAGTGTATATCGGGGGGCGAGAACTGAAGCTTTCTTT. Translation gives CASSVYRGARTEAFF.

This clone came up once. The chain joins TRBV6-5 to TRBJ1-2; D not resolved. Deletions cut 4 bases from V and 3 bases from J, with 18 bases between. CDR3 length: 16 residues. In germline, CDR1 is MNHEY, CDR2 SVGAGI. CDR3 in DNA: TGTGCCAGCAGTTCCCGGACCCGGCGAGGCTACTATGGCTACACCTTC. Translated: CASSSRTRRGYYGYTF.

The chain recombines TRBV19 with TRBJ2-2; D remains unclear. The CDR3 runs 14 residues. CDR1 is LNHDA, CDR2 SQIVND, per germline (reference sequence). Trimming cost V 3 bases and J 4 bases, with 9 bases left between them. CDR3 region: CASSISRSTGELFF. As DNA, the CDR3 is TGTGCCAGTAGTATCTCTAGGAGCACCGGGGAGCTGTTTTTT.

The chain has TRBV15 and TRBJ1-5, with TRBD1 matching 10 bases. The J segment lost 7 bases and the V segment lost 3 bases, leaving 12 bases of the junction unmatched. Looked up from germline, CDR1 is LNHNV and CDR2 is YYDKDF (reference sequence). This CDR3 has 17 amino acids. The CDR3 spells CATSSSRDRGGGQPQHF. The CDR3 bases are TGTGCCACCAGCAGCTCCCGGGACAGGGGAGGAGGACAGCCCCAGCATTTT.

The chain is built from TRBV5-6 and TRBJ2-7; D is perhaps TRBD1 or TRBD2 (5 bases each). This CDR3 is 15 amino acids long. The V gene's germline CDR1 is SGHDT and CDR2 YYEEEE. Trimming took off 4 bases at V and 2 bases at J, with 16 bases between the two ends. DNA for the CDR3: TGTGCCAGCAGCGGCCCAGGGACGGGAACCTACGAGCAGTACTTC. Translating it yields CASSGPGTGTYEQYF.

J is TRBJ1-2 and V is TRBV9; D unclear. This CDR3 is built from 17 residues. Between the trimmed V and J ends, which lost 0 bases and 5 bases, there was a span of 20 bases. CDR1 is SGDLS and CDR2 is YYNGEE in the germline V gene. The CDR3 DNA reads as TGTGCCAGCAGCGTAGGCCCCATGGTGGGCGTCGGGTATGGCTACACCTTC. Protein sequence: CASSVGPMVGVGYGYTF.

V usage is TRBV28 and J usage is TRBJ1-5; possible D gene TRBD1, 5 bases. This CDR3 has 16 residues. Germline V gene lookup returns CDR1 MDHEN and CDR2 SYDVKM. Trimming removed 4 bases from V and 6 bases from J, with 19 bases in between. This CDR3 reads CASSSRWELGGQPQHF. CDR3 bases: TGTGCCAGCAGTTCCCGTTGGGAATTGGGGGGTCAGCCCCAGCATTTT.

CDR3 coding DNA: TGTGCCAGCACCACGAACAGCGGGGGGGGTCTACGGTATGGCTACACCTTC. This encodes CASTTNSGGGLRYGYTF. V usage is TRBV28 and J usage is TRBJ1-2; D is perhaps TRBD1 (5 bases). The CDR3 runs 17 residues. Trimming removed 7 bases from V and 5 bases from J, with 26 bases in between. CDR1 and CDR2 from the germline V gene are MDHEN and SYDVKM.